In its sample, the clone carrying this T cell receptor beta chain was seen a few times. Using RNA transcripts as the source, TCR beta CDR3 regions were amplified. First-round RT-PCR of the TCR CDR3 relied on the HTBI primer set. Each CDR3 protein gets one entry after TCRdb re-called the multiplex PCR reads with MiXCR. The sample carries about 340,000 distinct CDR3 sequences, about 18% recorded once. The data derive from a study of T cells in Graves' hyperthyroidism and ophthalmopathy. Study context: Peripheral blood collection took place at initial diagnosis, before any treatment.

The CDR3 is 16 residues long. V trimming: 0 bases; J trimming: 8 bases; junction bases outside the gene matches: 12. CDR1 and CDR2 (germline): LNHNV, YYDKDF (reference sequence). What was sequenced was blood. The V and J genes are TRBV15 and TRBJ1-2; TRBD1 matches 7 bases. The receptor's source is a woman between 50 and 59 years old with Graves' hyperthyroidism. This CDR3 is CATSREFLAGGEGYTF. CDR3 coding DNA: TGTGCCACCAGCAGAGAGTTTCTGGCAGGGGGTGAGGGCTACACCTTC.